These 28 T cell receptor beta chains share one sample of origin, sequenced in a study of cytomegalovirus exposure and HLA in healthy donors. The table came from immunoSEQ multiplex PCR; TCRdb's copy has only in-frame clones and leaves some out. The sample yields roughly 130,000 clones, roughly 89% seen once. Sequenced material: PBMCs. The receptors were sampled from a man aged 25-45 years in good health and CMV-seronegative.

The chain uses TRBV5-1 and TRBJ1-2, with 8 bases fitting TRBD1. Germline V gene sequence: CDR1 SGHRS, CDR2 YFSETQ. The CDR3 length is 14 residues. Trimming at V came to 0 bases and at J to 4 bases, leaving 2 bases not matched to a gene. In DNA form, the CDR3 reads TGCGCCAGCAGCTTGGACGGACAGGGCTATGGCTACACCTTC. Protein sequence: CASSLDGQGYGYTF.

The chain is built from TRBV18 and TRBJ1-1, with TRBD1 matching over 7 bases. The CDR3 is 15 amino acids. J was trimmed by 1 base and V by 6 bases; bases with no gene match: 8. Germline lookup yields CDR1 KGHSH and CDR2 LQKENI. CDR3 sequence reads: CASSGGDRANTEAFF. As DNA, the CDR3 is TGTGCCAGCTCGGGGGGAGACAGGGCGAACACTGAAGCTTTCTTT. The complete variable domain, with remaining parts taken from reference TRBV18 and TRBJ1-1, reads NAGVMQNPRHLVRRRGQEARLRCSPMKGHSHVYWYRQLPEEGLKFMVYLQKENIIDESGMPKERFSAEFPKEGPSILRIQQVVRGDSAAYFCASSGGDRANTEAFFGQGTRLTVV.

The chain carries TRBV19 and TRBJ2-2; D gene ambiguous. Trimming stripped 1 base from V and 3 bases from J, with 9 bases between. Germline loops: CDR1 LNHDA, CDR2 SQIVND (reference sequence). The CDR3 extends over 15 amino acids. The CDR3 region has the DNA TGTGCCAGTAGTATAGTTGTCTCCGACACCGGGGAGCTGTTTTTT. It encodes CASSIVVSDTGELFF.

The chain employs TRBV6-1 and TRBJ2-7; tentative D call: TRBD1 (6 bases). With 6 bases removed from V and 2 bases from J, the gap between germline ends came to 14 bases. The germline CDR1 and CDR2 sequences are MNHNS and SASEGT. The CDR3 totals 14 residues. The CDR3, as DNA: TGTGCCAGCAGGTCAGGGGAGATGGCCTACGAGCAGTACTTC. This codes for CASRSGEMAYEQYF.

This clone has a single count. V is TRBV11-2 and J is TRBJ2-7; D is undetermined. CDR1 is SGHAT, CDR2 FQNNGV, per germline. The length of the CDR3 is 14 residues. The germline V and J ends were trimmed by 1 base and 2 bases, with 9 bases remaining between them. The CDR3, as DNA: TGTGCCAGCAGCTTAGGTGCAGGCCCCTACGAGCAGTACTTC. Residues: CASSLGAGPYEQYF.

The rearrangement joins TRBV6-6 to TRBJ2-3, with D perhaps matching TRBD2 (6 bases). The germline V gene has CDR1 MNHNY and CDR2 SVGAGI (reference sequence). The CDR3 is 15 amino acids. V was clipped by 2 bases and J by 2 bases, with 11 bases between them. The CDR3: CASSYPRGNTDTQYF. The CDR3 DNA sequence: TGTGCCAGCAGTTACCCACGGGGGAACACAGATACGCAGTATTTT.

This chain connects TRBV6-1 to TRBJ2-6, with D hard to call. Trimming left V 7 bases short and J 0 bases short, with 4 bases between. The germline V gene encodes CDR1 MNHNS and CDR2 SASEGT. CDR3 length equals 13 residues. CDR3 loop: CASTISGANVLTF. The CDR3 DNA reads as TGTGCCAGCACCATCTCTGGGGCCAACGTCCTGACTTTC.

By share, this clone counts as medium-sized. In DNA form, the CDR3 reads TGTGCCAGCAGTCTCCGGGACAGTCACTACGAGCAGTACTTC. Translating it yields CASSLRDSHYEQYF. The chain links TRBV6-1 to TRBJ2-7; 7 bases match TRBD1. After removal of 5 bases from V and 3 bases from J, the junction contained 7 bases not matched to a gene. Germline assignment: CDR1 MNHNS and CDR2 SASEGT. CDR3 size: 14 residues.

V usage is TRBV5-1 and J usage is TRBJ2-7, with 9 bases aligning to TRBD2. After removal of 4 bases from V and 2 bases from J, the junction contained 7 bases not matched to a gene. Germline V lookup: CDR1 SGHRS, CDR2 YFSETQ. The CDR3 contains 15 residues. The CDR3 coding sequence is TGCGCCAGCAGCCTAGCGGCTAGCGGGACCTACGAGCAGTACTTC. It yields the protein CASSLAASGTYEQYF.

The chain joins TRBV5-1 to TRBJ1-1, with TRBD1 matching 8 bases. The trim removed 4 bases at V and 1 base at J, leaving 3 bases unmatched. The CDR3 is 14 residues long. Germline V gene sequence: CDR1 SGHRS, CDR2 YFSETQ. The CDR3 DNA follows: TGCGCCAGCAGCCCAGGGACAGGGAACACTGAAGCTTTCTTT. It codes for CASSPGTGNTEAFF.

The chain links TRBV28 to TRBJ2-3; the D gene is possibly TRBD2 (6 bases). This CDR3 is 15 amino acids long. Germline-derived CDR1 and CDR2 are MDHEN and SYDVKM. V gave up 5 bases and J gave up 4 bases, with 16 bases separating them. The CDR3 sequence: CASSLGGVGADTQYF. CDR3 nucleotides: TGTGCCAGCAGTCTTGGAGGGGTAGGGGCAGATACGCAGTATTTT.

The genes are TRBV25-1 and TRBJ2-2; D might be TRBD1 (6 bases). The CDR3 contains 14 residues. From germline, CDR1 is MGHDK and CDR2 SYGVNS. V was clipped by 2 bases and J by 7 bases, with 11 bases between them. CDR3 sequence: CASSEHREVGELFF. DNA for the CDR3: TGTGCCAGCAGTGAACACAGGGAAGTCGGGGAGCTGTTTTTT.

This rearrangement joins TRBV10-3 to TRBJ2-2; D not resolved. Trimming took 6 bases from V and 3 from J, leaving 8 bases between them. CDR3 length: 13 amino acids. In germline, CDR1 is ENHRY, CDR2 SYGVKD. CDR3 region: CAISDEDTGELFF. CDR3 sequence (DNA): TGTGCCATCAGCGACGAGGACACCGGGGAGCTGTTTTTT.

The chain recombines TRBV18 with TRBJ1-2; 12 nucleotides line up with TRBD1. Germline lookup yields CDR1 KGHSH and CDR2 LQKENI. CDR3 length: 18 amino acids. J lost 2 bases, V lost 4 bases, and 11 bases had no gene match. CDR3 DNA sequence: TGTGCCAGCTCACTTAATCCGGGACAGGGGGCACGCAACTATGGCTACACCTTC. Translated: CASSLNPGQGARNYGYTF.

This chain links TRBV19 with TRBJ1-5; the D is unclear. From germline, CDR1 is LNHDA and CDR2 SQIVND (reference sequence). V was trimmed by 7 bases and J by 0 bases, leaving 10 bases between them. This CDR3 comprises 14 residues. CDR3: CASNPIVSNQPQHF. The DNA for the CDR3 is TGTGCCAGTAATCCGATAGTTAGCAATCAGCCCCAGCATTTT.

The rearrangement joins TRBV4-1 to TRBJ2-7; 8 nucleotides match TRBD1. The CDR3 has 14 residues. Germline V gives CDR1 MGHRA, CDR2 YSYEKL. After removal of 7 bases from V and 1 base from J, the junction contained 6 bases not matched to a gene. In DNA form, the CDR3 reads TGCGCCAGCACCCCCGGGACAGGATCCTACGAGCAGTACTTC. This encodes CASTPGTGSYEQYF.

CDR3 DNA sequence: TGTGCCAGCAGCACCCAGGGGAATGAGCAGTTCTTC. Protein: CASSTQGNEQFF. This chain uses TRBV11-3 with TRBJ2-1; D possibly corresponds to TRBD1 (6 bases). This CDR3 region has 12 residues. Trimming took off 5 bases at V and 7 bases at J, with 9 bases between the two ends. The germline CDR1 and CDR2 sequences are SGHNT and YENEEA.

The genes are TRBV9 and TRBJ1-1, with a tentative D call TRBD1 (5 bases). V lost 7 bases, J lost 1 base, and 17 bases lay in between. The CDR3 is 15 residues long. Per the germline V gene, CDR1 is SGDLS and CDR2 is YYNGEE. For the CDR3, the DNA is TGTGCCAGCCGTAGGGCGCCGACAGCGAACACTGAAGCTTTCTTT. Amino acid sequence: CASRRAPTANTEAFF.

This clone was detected only a few times. The V gene is TRBV6-1, the J gene TRBJ2-2; 10 bases are shared with TRBD2. Trimming at V came to 4 bases and at J to 1 base, leaving 3 bases not matched to a gene. The CDR3 spans 16 residues. Germline values: CDR1 MNHNS, CDR2 SASEGT. The CDR3 sequence: CASSGRLAGNTGELFF. For the CDR3, the DNA is TGTGCCAGCAGTGGTCGACTAGCGGGGAACACCGGGGAGCTGTTTTTT.

V gene TRBV6-1 combines with J gene TRBJ1-2; a weak D match, TRBD1 (5 bases). V lost 3 bases to trimming and J lost 8 bases, with 16 bases between them. The germline V gene has CDR1 MNHNS and CDR2 SASEGT. CDR3 length: 14 amino acids. CDR3 bases: TGTGCCAGCAGTGACCTAGGGGTCATGAACGGCTACACCTTC. This encodes CASSDLGVMNGYTF.

The genes are TRBV2 and TRBJ1-5; TRBD1 matches 8 bases. The CDR3 runs to 14 residues. With V trimmed by 6 bases and J by 2 bases, 3 bases remained unmatched. Germline loops: CDR1 SNHLY, CDR2 FYNNEI. CDR3 DNA sequence: TGTGCCAGCAGGAAGACAGGGGGCAATCAGCCCCAGCATTTT. Its translation: CASRKTGGNQPQHF.

In nucleotides, the CDR3 is TGCGCCAGCAGCTTGGGCCGGGGGTTCGCCGAGCAGTACTTC. This gives the protein CASSLGRGFAEQYF. V gene TRBV5-1 combines with J gene TRBJ2-7; tentative D call: TRBD2 (6 bases). The CDR3 totals 14 residues. Germline V lookup: CDR1 SGHRS, CDR2 YFSETQ. Trimming took 0 bases from V and 6 from J, leaving 13 bases between them.

The chain joins TRBV18 to TRBJ2-7, with TRBD2 identical over 11 bases. Trimming cost V 4 bases and J 6 bases; bases outside gene matches: 8. Germline V gene data show CDR1 as KGHSH and CDR2 as LQKENI. CDR3 length: 15 amino acids. CDR3 protein: CASSLGTSGFSEQYF. The CDR3 DNA reads as TGTGCCAGCTCACTTGGGACTAGCGGTTTCTCCGAGCAGTACTTC.

This clone has only one observation. The rearrangement links TRBV9 to TRBJ1-2; D unclear. The CDR3 contains 14 residues. Germline assignment: CDR1 SGDLS and CDR2 YYNGEE. V lost 3 bases and J lost 7, with 16 bases in between. CDR3 sequence reads: CASSARPRVGGYTF. CDR3 DNA: TGTGCCAGCAGCGCCAGACCTAGAGTAGGTGGCTACACCTTC.

V and J are TRBV28 and TRBJ1-2; 11 bases align to TRBD1. There are 16 residues in the CDR3. Germline V gives CDR1 MDHEN, CDR2 SYDVKM. V gave up 5 bases and J gave up 2 bases; unmatched junction bases: 7. CDR3: CASSRDRDRGNYGYTF. The CDR3 nucleotides read TGTGCCAGCAGTCGAGACCGGGACAGGGGGAACTATGGCTACACCTTC.

There are a few counts of this clone. CDR3 loop: CASGFVANRTGRPYNEQFF. In DNA form, the CDR3 reads TGTGCTAGTGGTTTTGTCGCCAACCGGACAGGTCGGCCCTACAATGAGCAGTTCTTC. The genes are TRBV12-5 and TRBJ2-1, with 7 bases identical to TRBD1. Germline CDR1 is LGHNT and CDR2 is FRNRAP. This CDR3 is built from 19 residues. The V segment lost 3 bases and the J segment 2 bases; nucleotides outside the gene matches: 16.

This chain connects TRBV9 to TRBJ2-3, with 9 bases lining up with TRBD1. The CDR3 has 15 residues. Germline values: CDR1 SGDLS, CDR2 YYNGEE. V gave up 0 bases and J gave up 6 bases; unmatched junction bases: 5. The CDR3: CASSVDYRGLDTQYF. CDR3 DNA: TGTGCCAGCAGCGTAGATTACAGGGGGCTCGATACGCAGTATTTT.

The rearrangement joins TRBV7-9 to TRBJ1-1; 8 positions agree with TRBD1. The CDR3 totals 14 residues. Germline V gene data show CDR1 as SEHNR and CDR2 as FQNEAQ (reference sequence). Losses at the gene ends were 5 bases for V and 5 bases for J; bases not matched to a gene: 7. The DNA for the CDR3 is TGTGCCAGCAGCCCTGGACAGGGCGAGACTGAAGCTTTCTTT. It yields the protein CASSPGQGETEAFF.